This TCR beta chain was obtained from a study of shared clonotypes between healthy human individuals. Germline loops: CDR1 SQVTM, CDR2 ANQGSEA. CDR3 size: 15 residues. The V end was cut by 5 bases, the J end by 1 base, with 17 bases between. Measured with immunoSEQ multiplex PCR; TCRdb has only the in-frame clones, and not every one. Of about half a million clones detected, around 73% appear once; the ten largest clones hold more than 10%. The chain has TRBV29-1 and TRBJ1-1; TRBD1 might be the D (6 bases). This receptor was obtained from a woman aged 40 to 50 in good health. Some clones in this sample may be carry-over from other donors' samples. Input material: PBMCs. CDR3 in amino acids: CSVREGGHKNTEAFF. CDR3 nucleotides: TGCAGCGTTCGGGAGGGGGGACATAAGAACACTGAAGCTTTCTTT.